This T cell receptor beta chain was recovered during a study of identical twins. Germline CDR1 and CDR2: SGHVS and FNYEAQ. The trim removed 3 bases at V and 2 bases at J, leaving 5 bases unmatched. This CDR3 region has 15 residues. This clonotype showed up many times. TCRdb processed the 5' RACE reads anew with MiXCR; each CDR3 protein has one entry. The sample lists 550,000 to 800,000 distinct CDR3 sequences; just over 7% were seen once. The same data also went into a second study, on yellow fever vaccine responses in identical twins.

This receptor was identified in a woman under 30 in good health. The sample comprised PBMCs. This chain links TRBV7-6 with TRBJ2-7; 9 bases are shared with TRBD1. CDR3: CASSLGQGFPYEQYF. CDR3 DNA sequence: TGTGCCAGCAGCTTGGGACAGGGTTTTCCCTACGAGCAGTACTTC.